This T cell receptor beta chain comes out of a study of cytomegalovirus exposure and HLA in healthy donors. Clones were sequenced by immunoSEQ multiplex PCR, and TCRdb holds only the in-frame ones, with some missing. The table lists more than 85,000 clones, approximately 87% of them singletons. Study-level results: Altogether, 150 or so TCR beta chains were recorded as cytomegalovirus-associated. It was found in a later analysis that first-cohort TCR clusters tended to co-occur in the roughly 120 validation repertoires. CMV antigen specificity of a few CMV-associated chains was confirmed in vitro.

The V gene's germline CDR1 is GTSNPN and CDR2 SVGIG (reference sequence). The germline V and J ends were trimmed by 3 bases and 6 bases, with 7 bases remaining between them. This CDR3 has 11 residues. For this clone: Its specificity is not known.

The validation cohort, a group of over a hundred subjects, included the donors and was separate from the approximately 680-subject first cohort. Input material: PBMCs. The clonotype comes from a woman in her thirties in good health and CMV-seropositive. The chain is built from TRBV30 and TRBJ2-3; the D is unclear. The CDR3 spells CAWRVGDTQYF. The CDR3 DNA reads as TGTGCCTGGAGAGTCGGGGATACGCAGTATTTT.